This TCR beta chain stems from a study of beta chain features in type 1 diabetes. Unmatched junction bases numbered 7, after V lost 9 bases and J lost 5 bases. The CDR3 is made up of 12 amino acids. Germline lookup yields CDR1 MNHEY and CDR2 SVGAGI. The whole isolated RNA underwent reverse transcription, so sequencing captured expressed TCRB transcripts. Some clones are missing from TCRdb's copy, which holds only in-frame ones; the method was immunoSEQ multiplex PCR. Of 400,000 to 550,000 clones in the sample, about 10% were seen once. Findings of the study overall: Among type 1 diabetes patients, VDJ junctions had fewer insertions and more deletions.

On this clone itself: Its antigen remains unknown.

The specimen was naive CD4+ T cells from blood. The TCR originated in a young woman in good health. V gene TRBV6-5 combines with J gene TRBJ2-7, with 7 bases identical to TRBD2. CDR3 residues: CASGRERNEQYF. CDR3 bases: TGTGCCAGTGGGCGGGAGCGGAACGAGCAGTACTTC.